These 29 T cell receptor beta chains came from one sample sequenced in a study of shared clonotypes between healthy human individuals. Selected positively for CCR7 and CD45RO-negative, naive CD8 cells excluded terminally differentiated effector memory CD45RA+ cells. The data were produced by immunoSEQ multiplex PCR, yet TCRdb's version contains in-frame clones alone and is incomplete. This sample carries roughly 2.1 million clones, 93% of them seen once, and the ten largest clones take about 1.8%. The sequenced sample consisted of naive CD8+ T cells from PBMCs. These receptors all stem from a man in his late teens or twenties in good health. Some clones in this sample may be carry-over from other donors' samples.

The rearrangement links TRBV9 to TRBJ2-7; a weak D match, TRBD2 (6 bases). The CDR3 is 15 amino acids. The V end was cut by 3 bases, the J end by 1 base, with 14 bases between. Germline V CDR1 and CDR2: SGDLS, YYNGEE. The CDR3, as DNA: TGTGCCAGCAGCGCGGGATTAGCGGTATCCTACGAGCAGTACTTC. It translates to CASSAGLAVSYEQYF.

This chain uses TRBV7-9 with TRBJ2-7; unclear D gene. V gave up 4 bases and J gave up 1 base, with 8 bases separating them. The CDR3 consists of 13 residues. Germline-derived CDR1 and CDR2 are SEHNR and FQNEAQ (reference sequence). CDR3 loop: CASSSELSYEQYF. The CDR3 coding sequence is TGTGCCAGCAGCTCCGAATTGTCCTACGAGCAGTACTTC.

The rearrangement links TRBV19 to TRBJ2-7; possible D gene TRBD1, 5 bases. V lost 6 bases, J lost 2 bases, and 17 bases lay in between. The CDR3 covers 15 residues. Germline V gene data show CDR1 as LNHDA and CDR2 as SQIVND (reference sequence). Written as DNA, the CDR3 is TGTGCCAGTAGCCCATCCAGGACACTTACCTACGAGCAGTACTTC. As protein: CASSPSRTLTYEQYF. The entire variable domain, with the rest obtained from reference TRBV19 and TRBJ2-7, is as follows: DGGITQSPKYLFRKEGQNVTLSCEQNLNHDAMYWYRQDPGQGLRLIYYSQIVNDFQKGDIAEGYSVSREKKESFPLTVTSAQKNPTAFYLCASSPSRTLTYEQYFGPGTRLTVT.

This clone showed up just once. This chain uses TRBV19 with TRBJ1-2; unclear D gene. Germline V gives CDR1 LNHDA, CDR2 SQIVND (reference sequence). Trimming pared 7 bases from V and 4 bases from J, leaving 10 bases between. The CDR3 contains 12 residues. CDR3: CASKNQLYGYTF. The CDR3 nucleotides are TGTGCCAGTAAGAACCAGCTCTATGGCTACACCTTC.

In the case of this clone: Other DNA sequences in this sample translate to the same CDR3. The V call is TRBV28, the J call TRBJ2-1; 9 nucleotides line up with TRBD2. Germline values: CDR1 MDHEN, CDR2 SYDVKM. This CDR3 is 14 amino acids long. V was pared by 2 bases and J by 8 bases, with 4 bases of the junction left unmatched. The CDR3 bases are TGTGCCAGCAGTTTAGCGGGAGGGCCGGATGAGCAGTTCTTC. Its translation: CASSLAGGPDEQFF.

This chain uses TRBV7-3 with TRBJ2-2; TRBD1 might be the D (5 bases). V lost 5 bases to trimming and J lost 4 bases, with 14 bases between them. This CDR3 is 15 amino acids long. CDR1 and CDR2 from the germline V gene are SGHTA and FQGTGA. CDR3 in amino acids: CASSRITGSTGELFF. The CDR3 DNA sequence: TGTGCCAGCAGCCGCATTACAGGATCCACCGGGGAGCTGTTTTTT.

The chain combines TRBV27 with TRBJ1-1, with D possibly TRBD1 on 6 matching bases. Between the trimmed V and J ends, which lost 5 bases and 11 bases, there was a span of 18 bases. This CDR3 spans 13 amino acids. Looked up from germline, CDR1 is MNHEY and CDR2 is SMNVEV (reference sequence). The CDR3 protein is CASSKRTAQGAFF. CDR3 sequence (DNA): TGTGCCAGCAGTAAACGGACGGCTCAGGGGGCTTTCTTT.

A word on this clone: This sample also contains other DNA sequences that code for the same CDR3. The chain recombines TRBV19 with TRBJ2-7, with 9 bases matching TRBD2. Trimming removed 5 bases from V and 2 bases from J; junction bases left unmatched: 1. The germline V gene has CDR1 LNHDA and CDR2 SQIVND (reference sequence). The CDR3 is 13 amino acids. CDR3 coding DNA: TGTGCCAGTAGTGCGGGGGGGACCTACGAGCAGTACTTC. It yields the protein CASSAGGTYEQYF.

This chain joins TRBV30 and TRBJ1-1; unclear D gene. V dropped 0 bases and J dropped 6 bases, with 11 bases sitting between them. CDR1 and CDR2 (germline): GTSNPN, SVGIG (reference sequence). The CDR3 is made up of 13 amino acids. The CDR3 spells CAWSVGRGSEAFF. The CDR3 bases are TGTGCCTGGAGTGTAGGGCGGGGTTCTGAAGCTTTCTTT.

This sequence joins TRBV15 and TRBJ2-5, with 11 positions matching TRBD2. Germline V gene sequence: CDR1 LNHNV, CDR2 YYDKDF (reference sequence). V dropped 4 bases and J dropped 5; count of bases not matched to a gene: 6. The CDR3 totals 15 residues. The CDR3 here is CATSTNSGRVETQYF. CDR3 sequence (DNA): TGTGCCACCAGCACAAATAGCGGGAGGGTGGAGACCCAGTACTTC.

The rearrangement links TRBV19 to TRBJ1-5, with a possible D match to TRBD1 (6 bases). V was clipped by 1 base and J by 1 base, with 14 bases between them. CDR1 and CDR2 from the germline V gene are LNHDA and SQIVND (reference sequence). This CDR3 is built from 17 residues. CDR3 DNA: TGTGCCAGTAGTATAGGGCAGGGGAGGTGGAGCAATCAGCCCCAGCATTTT. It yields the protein CASSIGQGRWSNQPQHF.

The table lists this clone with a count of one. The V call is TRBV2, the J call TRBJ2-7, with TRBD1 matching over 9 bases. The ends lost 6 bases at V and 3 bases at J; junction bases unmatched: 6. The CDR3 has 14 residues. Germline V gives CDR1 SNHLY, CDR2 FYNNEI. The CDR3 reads CASRGQGTNYEQYF. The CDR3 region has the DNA TGTGCCAGCAGGGGACAGGGTACGAACTACGAGCAGTACTTC.

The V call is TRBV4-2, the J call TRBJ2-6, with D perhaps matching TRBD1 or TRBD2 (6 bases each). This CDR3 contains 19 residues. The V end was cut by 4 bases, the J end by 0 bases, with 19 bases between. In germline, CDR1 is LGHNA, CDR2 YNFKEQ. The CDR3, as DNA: TGTGCCAGCAGCCCCGTCTGGGGGGCTATCCTCTCTGGGGCCAACGTCCTGACTTTC. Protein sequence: CASSPVWGAILSGANVLTF.

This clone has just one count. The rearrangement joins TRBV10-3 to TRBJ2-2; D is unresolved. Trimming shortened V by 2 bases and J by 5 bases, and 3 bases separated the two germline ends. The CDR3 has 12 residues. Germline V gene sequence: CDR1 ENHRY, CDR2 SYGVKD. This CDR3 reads CAISEATGELFF. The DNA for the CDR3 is TGTGCCATCAGTGAGGCGACCGGGGAGCTGTTTTTT.

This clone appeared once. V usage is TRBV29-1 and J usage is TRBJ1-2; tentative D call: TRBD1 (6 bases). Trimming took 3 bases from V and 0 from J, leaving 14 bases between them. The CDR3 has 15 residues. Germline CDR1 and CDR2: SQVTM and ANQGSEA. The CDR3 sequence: CSVEPTGTANYGYTF. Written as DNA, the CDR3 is TGCAGCGTTGAGCCGACAGGAACTGCTAACTATGGCTACACCTTC.

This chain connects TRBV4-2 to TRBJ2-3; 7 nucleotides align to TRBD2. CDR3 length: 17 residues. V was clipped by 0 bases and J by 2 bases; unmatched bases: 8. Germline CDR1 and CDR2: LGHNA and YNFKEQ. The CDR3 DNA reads TGTGCCAGCAGCCAAGATTCGGCGGGAGTACCCACAGATACGCAGTATTTT. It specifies CASSQDSAGVPTDTQYF.

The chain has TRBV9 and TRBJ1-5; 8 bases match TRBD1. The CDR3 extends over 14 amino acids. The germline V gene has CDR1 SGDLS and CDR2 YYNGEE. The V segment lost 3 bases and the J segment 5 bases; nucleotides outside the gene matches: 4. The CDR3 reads CASSDTGGDQPQHF. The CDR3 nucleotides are TGTGCCAGCAGCGATACAGGGGGGGATCAGCCCCAGCATTTT. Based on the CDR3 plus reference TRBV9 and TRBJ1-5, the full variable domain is DSGVTQTPKHLITATGQRVTLRCSPRSGDLSVYWYQQSLDQGLQFLIQYYNGEERAKGNILERFSAQQFPDLHSELNLSSLELGDSALYFCASSDTGGDQPQHFGDGTRLSIL.

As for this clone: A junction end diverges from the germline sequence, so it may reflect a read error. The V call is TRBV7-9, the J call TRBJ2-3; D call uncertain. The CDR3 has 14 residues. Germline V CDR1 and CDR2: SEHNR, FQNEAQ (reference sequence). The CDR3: CASSQVGSTDTQYF. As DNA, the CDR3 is TGCGCCAGCAGCCAAGTCGGTAGCACAGATACGCAGTATTTT.

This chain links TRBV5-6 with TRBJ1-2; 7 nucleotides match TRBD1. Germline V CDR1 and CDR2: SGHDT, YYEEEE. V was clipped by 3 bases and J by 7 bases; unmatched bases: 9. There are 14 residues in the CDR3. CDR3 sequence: CASSSGTAWGGYTF. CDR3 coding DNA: TGTGCCAGCAGCTCAGGGACAGCCTGGGGTGGCTACACCTTC.

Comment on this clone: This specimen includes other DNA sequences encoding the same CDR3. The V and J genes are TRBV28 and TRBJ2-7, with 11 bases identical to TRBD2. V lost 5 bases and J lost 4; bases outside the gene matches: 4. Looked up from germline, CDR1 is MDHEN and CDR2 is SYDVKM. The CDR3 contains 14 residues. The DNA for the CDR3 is TGTGCCAGCAGTCCACGACTAGCGGGGTACGAGCAGTACTTC. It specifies CASSPRLAGYEQYF. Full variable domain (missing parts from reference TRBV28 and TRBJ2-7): DVKVTQSSRYLVKRTGEKVFLECVQDMDHENMFWYRQDPGLGLRLIYFSYDVKMKEKGDIPEGYSVSREKKERFSLILESASTNQTSMYLCASSPRLAGYEQYFGPGTRLTVT.

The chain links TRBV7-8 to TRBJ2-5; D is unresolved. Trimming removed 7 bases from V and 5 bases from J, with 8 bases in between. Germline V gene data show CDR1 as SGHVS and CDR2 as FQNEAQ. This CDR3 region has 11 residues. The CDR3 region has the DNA TGTGCCAGCAAGCCCATGGAGACCCAGTACTTC. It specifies CASKPMETQYF.

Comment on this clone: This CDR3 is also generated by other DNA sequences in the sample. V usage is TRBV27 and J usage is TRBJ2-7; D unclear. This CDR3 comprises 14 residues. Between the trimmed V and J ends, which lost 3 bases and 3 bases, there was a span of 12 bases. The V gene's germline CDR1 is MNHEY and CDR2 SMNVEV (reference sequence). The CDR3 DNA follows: TGTGCCAGCAGTTTTCTGGCAGGCGGCTACGAGCAGTACTTC. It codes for CASSFLAGGYEQYF.

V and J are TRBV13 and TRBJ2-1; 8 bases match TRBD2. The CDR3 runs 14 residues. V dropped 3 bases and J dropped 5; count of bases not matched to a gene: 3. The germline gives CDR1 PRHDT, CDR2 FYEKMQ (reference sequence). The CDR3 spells CASSFTREDNEQFF. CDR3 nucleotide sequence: TGTGCCAGCAGCTTCACGCGGGAGGACAATGAGCAGTTCTTC.

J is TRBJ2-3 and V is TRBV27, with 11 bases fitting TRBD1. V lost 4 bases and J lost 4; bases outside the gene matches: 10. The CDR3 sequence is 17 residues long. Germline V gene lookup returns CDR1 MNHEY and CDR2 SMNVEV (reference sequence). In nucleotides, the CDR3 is TGTGCCAGCAGTTCGCCGGGACAGGGGGAACGCTCAGATACGCAGTATTTT. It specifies CASSSPGQGERSDTQYF.

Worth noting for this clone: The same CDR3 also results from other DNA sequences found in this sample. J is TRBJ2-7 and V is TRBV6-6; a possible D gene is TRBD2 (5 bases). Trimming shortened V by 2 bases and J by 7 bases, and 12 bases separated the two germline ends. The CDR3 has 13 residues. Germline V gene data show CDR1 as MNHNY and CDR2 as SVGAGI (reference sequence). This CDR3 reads CASSYVGVGEQYF. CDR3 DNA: TGTGCCAGCAGTTACGTCGGGGTAGGGGAGCAGTACTTC.

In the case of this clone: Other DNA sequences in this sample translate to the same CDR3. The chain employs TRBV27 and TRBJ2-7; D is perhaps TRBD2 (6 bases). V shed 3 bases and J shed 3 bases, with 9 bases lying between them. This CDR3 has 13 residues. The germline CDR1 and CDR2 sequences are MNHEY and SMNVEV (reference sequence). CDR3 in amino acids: CASSLGRSYEQYF. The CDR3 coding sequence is TGTGCCAGCAGTTTGGGGAGGAGCTACGAGCAGTACTTC.

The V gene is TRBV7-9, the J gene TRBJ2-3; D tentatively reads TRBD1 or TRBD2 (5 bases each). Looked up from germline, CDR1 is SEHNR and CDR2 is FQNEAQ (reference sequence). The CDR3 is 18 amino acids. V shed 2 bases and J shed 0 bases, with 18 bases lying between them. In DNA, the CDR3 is TGTGCCAGCAGCTTACCGTCCGGGGCAGCGAGTAGCACAGATACGCAGTATTTT. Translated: CASSLPSGAASSTDTQYF.

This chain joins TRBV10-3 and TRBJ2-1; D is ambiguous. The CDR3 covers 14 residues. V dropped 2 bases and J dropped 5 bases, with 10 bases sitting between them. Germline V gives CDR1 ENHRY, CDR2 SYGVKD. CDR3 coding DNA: TGTGCCATCAGTGAGCTCGGTACCGACAATGAGCAGTTCTTC. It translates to CAISELGTDNEQFF.

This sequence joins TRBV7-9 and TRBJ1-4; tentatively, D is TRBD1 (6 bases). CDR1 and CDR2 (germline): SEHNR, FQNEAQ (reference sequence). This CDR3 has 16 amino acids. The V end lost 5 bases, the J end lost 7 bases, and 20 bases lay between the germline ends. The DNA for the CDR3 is TGTGCCAGCAGCCTACAGCAAGGGGGGACGATTGAAAAACTGTTTTTT. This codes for CASSLQQGGTIEKLFF.